This T cell receptor (beta chain) was identified during a study of T cell responses to AZD1222 COVID-19 vaccine. Concerning this clone itself: Its target is unknown.

General study points: Baseline seropositives among AZD1222 recipients totaled only five or six.

Here immunoSEQ multiplex PCR was the method, and the copy in TCRdb shows in-frame clones only, minus some. The table shows 100,000 to 150,000 clones, with 90% occurring only once. The CDR3 covers 13 residues. Germline V CDR1 and CDR2: MNHNS, SASEGT. The V end lost 2 bases, the J end lost 10 bases, and 12 bases lay between the germline ends. The chain joins TRBV6-1 to TRBJ1-5, with TRBD1 as a possible D gene (5 bases). The sequenced sample was peripheral blood, obtained on day 0 of AZD1222 vaccination. This receptor was identified in an adult in good health. The CDR3 region is CASSEFWGFPQHF. The CDR3 nucleotides read TGTGCCAGCAGTGAATTTTGGGGGTTTCCCCAGCATTTT.